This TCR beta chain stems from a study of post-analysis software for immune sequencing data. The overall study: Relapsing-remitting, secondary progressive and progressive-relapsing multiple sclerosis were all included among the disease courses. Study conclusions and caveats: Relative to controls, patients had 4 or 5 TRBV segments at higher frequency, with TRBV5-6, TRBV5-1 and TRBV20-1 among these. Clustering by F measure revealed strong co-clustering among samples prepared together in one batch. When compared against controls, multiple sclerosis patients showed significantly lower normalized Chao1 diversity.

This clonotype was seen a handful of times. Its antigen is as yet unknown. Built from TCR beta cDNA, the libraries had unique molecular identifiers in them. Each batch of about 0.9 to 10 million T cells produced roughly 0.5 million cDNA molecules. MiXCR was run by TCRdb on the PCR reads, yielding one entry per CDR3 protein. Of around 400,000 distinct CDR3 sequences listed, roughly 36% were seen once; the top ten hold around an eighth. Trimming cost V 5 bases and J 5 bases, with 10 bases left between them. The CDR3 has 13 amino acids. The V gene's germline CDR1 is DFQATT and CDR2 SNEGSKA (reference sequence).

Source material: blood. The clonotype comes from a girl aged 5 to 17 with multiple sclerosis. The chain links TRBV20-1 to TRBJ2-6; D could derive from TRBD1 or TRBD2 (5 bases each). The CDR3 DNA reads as TGCAGTGCTGGGGGTTTGTGGGCCAACGTCCTGACTTTC. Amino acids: CSAGGLWANVLTF.